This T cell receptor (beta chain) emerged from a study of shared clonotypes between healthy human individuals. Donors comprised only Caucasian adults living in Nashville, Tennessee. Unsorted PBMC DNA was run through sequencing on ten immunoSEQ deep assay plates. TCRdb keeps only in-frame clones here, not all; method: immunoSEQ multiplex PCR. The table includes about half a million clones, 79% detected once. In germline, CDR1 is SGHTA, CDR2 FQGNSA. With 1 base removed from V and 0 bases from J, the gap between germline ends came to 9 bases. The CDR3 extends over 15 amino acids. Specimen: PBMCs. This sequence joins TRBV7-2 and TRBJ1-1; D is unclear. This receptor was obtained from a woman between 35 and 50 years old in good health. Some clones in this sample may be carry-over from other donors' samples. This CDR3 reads CASSLEAAMNTEAFF. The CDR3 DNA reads TGTGCCAGCAGCTTAGAGGCGGCCATGAACACTGAAGCTTTCTTT.